This T cell receptor beta chain was found in a study of cytomegalovirus exposure and HLA in healthy donors. Use of 60 Vbeta and 13 Jbeta primers characterized the PCR. Only in-frame clones appear in the TCRdb table, and some are missing; sequencing was by immunoSEQ multiplex PCR. The sample carries around 130,000 clones, roughly four fifths recorded once. The sequenced material came from PBMCs. This sequence originates from a man aged 35-49 years in good health and CMV-seronegative.

This CDR3 reads CASSIGGAGVEQYF. DNA for the CDR3: TGTGCCAGTAGTATAGGCGGAGCGGGGGTCGAGCAGTACTTC. The chain is built from TRBV19 and TRBJ2-5; TRBD2 matches at 8 bases. Gene TRBJ2-7 matches the end of the DNA better, so the J call may be wrong. Looked up from germline, CDR1 is LNHDA and CDR2 is SQIVND (reference sequence). The CDR3 contains 14 residues.